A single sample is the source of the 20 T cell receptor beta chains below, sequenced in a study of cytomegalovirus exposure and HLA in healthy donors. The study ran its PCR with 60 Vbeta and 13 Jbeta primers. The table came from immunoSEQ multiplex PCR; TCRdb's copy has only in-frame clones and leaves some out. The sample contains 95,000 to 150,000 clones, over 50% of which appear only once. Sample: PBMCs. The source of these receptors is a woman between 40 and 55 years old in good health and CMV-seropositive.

The CDR3 loop reads CASAPFMDQGQPQHF. As DNA, the CDR3 is TGTGCTAGTGCCCCCTTCATGGATCAGGGCCAGCCCCAGCATTTT. The chain carries TRBV12-5 and TRBJ1-5, with D perhaps TRBD1 (5 bases). In germline, CDR1 is LGHNT, CDR2 FRNRAP. This CDR3 has 15 residues. Trimming took off 7 bases at V and 7 bases at J, with 20 bases between the two ends.

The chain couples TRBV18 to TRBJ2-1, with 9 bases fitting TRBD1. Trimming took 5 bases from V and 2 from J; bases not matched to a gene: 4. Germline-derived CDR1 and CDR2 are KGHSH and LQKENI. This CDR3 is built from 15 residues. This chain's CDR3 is CASSSRQGAYNEQFF. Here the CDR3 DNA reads TGTGCCAGCTCATCCCGACAGGGGGCCTACAATGAGCAGTTCTTC.

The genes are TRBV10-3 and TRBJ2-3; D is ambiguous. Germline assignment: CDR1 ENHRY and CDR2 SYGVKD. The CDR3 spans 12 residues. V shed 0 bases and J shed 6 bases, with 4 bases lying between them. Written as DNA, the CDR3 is TGTGCCATCAGTGAGTCCGGTGATACGCAGTATTTT. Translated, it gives CAISESGDTQYF.

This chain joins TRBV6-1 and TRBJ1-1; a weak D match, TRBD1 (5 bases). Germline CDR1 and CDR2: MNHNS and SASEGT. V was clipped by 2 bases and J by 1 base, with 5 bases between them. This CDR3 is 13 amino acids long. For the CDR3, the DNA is TGTGCCAGCAGTGAAACAGGGAACACTGAAGCTTTCTTT. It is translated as CASSETGNTEAFF.

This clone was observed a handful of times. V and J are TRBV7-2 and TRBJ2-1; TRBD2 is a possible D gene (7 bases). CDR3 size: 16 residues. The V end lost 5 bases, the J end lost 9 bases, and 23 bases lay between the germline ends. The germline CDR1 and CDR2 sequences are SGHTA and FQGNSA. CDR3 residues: CASSPRGGGLSGEQFF. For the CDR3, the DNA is TGTGCCAGCAGCCCCCGGGGCGGGGGCCTTTCGGGTGAGCAGTTCTTC.

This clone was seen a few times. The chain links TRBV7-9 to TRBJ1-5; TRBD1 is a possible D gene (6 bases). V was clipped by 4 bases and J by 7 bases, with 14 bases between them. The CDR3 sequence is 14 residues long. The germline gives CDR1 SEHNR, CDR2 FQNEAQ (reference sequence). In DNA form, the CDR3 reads TGTGCCAGCAGCTCAAACAGGGTTGACCAGCCCCAGCATTTT. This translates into CASSSNRVDQPQHF.

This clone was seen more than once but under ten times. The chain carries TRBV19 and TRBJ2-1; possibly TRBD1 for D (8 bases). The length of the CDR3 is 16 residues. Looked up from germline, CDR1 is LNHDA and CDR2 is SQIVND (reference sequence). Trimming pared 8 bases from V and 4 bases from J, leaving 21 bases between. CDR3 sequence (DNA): TGTGCCAGTCAGACAGGGGACTATTGGGCGTACAATGAGCAGTTCTTC. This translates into CASQTGDYWAYNEQFF.

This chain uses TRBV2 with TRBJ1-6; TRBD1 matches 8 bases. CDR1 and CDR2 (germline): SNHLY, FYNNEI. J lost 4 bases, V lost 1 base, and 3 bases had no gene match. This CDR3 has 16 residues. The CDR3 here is CASSEVDRGYNSPLHF. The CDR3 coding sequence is TGTGCCAGCAGTGAAGTAGACAGGGGATATAATTCACCCCTCCACTTT.

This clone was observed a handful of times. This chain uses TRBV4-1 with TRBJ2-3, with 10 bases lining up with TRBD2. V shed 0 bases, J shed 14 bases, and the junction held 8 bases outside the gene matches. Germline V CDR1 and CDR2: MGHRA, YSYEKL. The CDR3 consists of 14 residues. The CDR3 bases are TGCGCCAGCAGCCAAGATTGGGGACTAGCGCCCTTGTATTTT. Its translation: CASSQDWGLAPLYF.

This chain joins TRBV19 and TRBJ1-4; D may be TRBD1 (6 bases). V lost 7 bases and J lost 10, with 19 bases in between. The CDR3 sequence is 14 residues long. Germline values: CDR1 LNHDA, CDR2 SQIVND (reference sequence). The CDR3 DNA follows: TGTGCCAGTAACCGTGGAGGGGGGGCCCGAAAACTGTTTTTT. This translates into CASNRGGGARKLFF.

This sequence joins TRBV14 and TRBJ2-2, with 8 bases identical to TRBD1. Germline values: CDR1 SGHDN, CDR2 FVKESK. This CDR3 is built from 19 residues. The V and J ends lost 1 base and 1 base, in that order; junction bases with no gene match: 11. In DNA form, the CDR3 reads TGTGCCAGCAGCCAAGGGTCCCAGGGGGCCCTTGTGAACACCGGGGAGCTGTTTTTT. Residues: CASSQGSQGALVNTGELFF.

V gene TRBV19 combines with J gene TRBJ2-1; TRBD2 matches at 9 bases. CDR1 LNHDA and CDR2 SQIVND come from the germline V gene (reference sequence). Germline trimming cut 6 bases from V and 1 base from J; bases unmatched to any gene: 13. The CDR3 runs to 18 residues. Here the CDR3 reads CASSNPNGGRASYNEQFF. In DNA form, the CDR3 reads TGTGCCAGTAGCAACCCCAACGGCGGGAGGGCGTCCTACAATGAGCAGTTCTTC.

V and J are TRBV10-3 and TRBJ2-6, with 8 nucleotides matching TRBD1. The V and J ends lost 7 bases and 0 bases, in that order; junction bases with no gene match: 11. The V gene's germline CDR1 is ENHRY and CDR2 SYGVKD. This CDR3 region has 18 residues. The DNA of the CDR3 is TGTGCCATCAAAAGGGGAGGACAGGGAGCCTCTGGGGCCAACGTCCTGACTTTC. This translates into CAIKRGGQGASGANVLTF.

CDR3 nucleotide sequence: TGTGCCAGTAGCGACAGGGCCGAGGGGAATACGTACGCGTATTTT. It codes for CASSDRAEGNTYAYF. The V and J genes are TRBV19 and TRBJ2-3, with 7 bases aligning to TRBD1. The CDR3 loop spans 15 amino acids. Germline CDR1 reads LNHDA; CDR2 reads SQIVND (reference sequence). V shed 6 bases, J shed 14 bases, and the junction held 20 bases outside the gene matches. The full variable domain, rest sourced from reference TRBV19 and TRBJ2-3, is DGGITQSPKYLFRKEGQNVTLSCEQNLNHDAMYWYRQDPGQGLRLIYYSQIVNDFQKGDIAEGYSVSREKKESFPLTVTSAQKNPTAFYLCASSDRAEGNTYAYFGPGTRLTVL.

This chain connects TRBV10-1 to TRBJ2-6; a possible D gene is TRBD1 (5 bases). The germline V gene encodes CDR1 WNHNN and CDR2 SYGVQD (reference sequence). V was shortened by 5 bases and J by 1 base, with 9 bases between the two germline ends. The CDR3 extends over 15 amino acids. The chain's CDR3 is CASSNTGSGANVLTF. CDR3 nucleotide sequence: TGCGCCAGCAGTAACACAGGATCTGGGGCCAACGTCCTGACTTTC.

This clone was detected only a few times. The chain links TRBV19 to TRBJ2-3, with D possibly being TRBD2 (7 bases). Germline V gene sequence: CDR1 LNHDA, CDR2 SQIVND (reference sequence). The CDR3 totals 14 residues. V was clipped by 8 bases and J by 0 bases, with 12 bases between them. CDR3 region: CASGRGFSTDTQYF. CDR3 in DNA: TGTGCCAGTGGGAGGGGGTTTAGCACAGATACGCAGTATTTT.

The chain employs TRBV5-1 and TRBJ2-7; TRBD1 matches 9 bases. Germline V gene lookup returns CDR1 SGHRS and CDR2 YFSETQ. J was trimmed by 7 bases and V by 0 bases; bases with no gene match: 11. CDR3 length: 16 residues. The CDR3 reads CASSLVSGTGSGEQYF. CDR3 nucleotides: TGCGCCAGCAGCTTGGTGTCCGGGACAGGGTCTGGGGAGCAGTACTTC.

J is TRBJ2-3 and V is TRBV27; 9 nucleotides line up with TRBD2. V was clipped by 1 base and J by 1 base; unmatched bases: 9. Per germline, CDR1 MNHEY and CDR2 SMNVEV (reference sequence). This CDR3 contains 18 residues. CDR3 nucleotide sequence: TGTGCCAGCAGTTTATGGGCGGGAGGGCCGTCGGGCACAGATACGCAGTATTTT. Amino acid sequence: CASSLWAGGPSGTDTQYF.

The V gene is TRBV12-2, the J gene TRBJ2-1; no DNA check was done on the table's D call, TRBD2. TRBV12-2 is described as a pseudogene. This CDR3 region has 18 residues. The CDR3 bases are TGTGCAAGTCGCCCTAGCAGACCGAGCGTCCAGAAACCGGATGAGCAGTTCTTC. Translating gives CASRPSRPSVQKPDEQFF.

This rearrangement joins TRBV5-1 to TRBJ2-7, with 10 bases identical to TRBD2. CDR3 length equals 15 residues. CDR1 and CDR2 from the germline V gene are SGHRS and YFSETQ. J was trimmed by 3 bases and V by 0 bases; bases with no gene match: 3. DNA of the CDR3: TGCGCCAGCAGCTTGGGAGCGGGGGGGTACTACGAGCAGTACTTC. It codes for CASSLGAGGYYEQYF.